These 10 T cell receptor beta chains were sequenced from one sample in a study of T-cell reconstitution after alpha-beta-depleted transplantation in children. Unique molecular identifiers were incorporated into the prepared TCRbeta library. From the PCR reads, TCRdb called clonotypes with MiXCR, one entry per CDR3 protein. The profile covers hundreds of thousands of distinct CDR3 sequences, with 9.5% to 13% appearing a single time and 20% to 25% taken by the ten largest. The sample consisted of peripheral blood, taken 180 days after TCRalphabeta/CD19-depleted stem cell transplant. All receptors come from a male patient between 2 and 10 years old who had a stem cell transplant for chronic granulomatous disease, so the T cells may come from the graft donor.

Comment on this clonotype: This could be a read error, since a much larger clone is one nucleotide away. The J gene is TRBJ2-7, the V gene TRBV5-1, with 8 bases aligning to TRBD2. Germline CDR1 is SGHRS and CDR2 is YFSETQ. The CDR3 contains 16 residues. CDR3 bases: TGCGCCAGCAGCTGGACACCGGGACTAGGCACCTACGAGCAGAACTTC. Amino acid sequence: CASSWTPGLGTYEQNF.

This clonotype was picked up many times. The genes are TRBV30 and TRBJ2-3, with D unresolved. The CDR3 is 12 amino acids. Germline V gives CDR1 GTSNPN, CDR2 SVGIG (reference sequence). V lost 1 base, J lost 4 bases, and 6 bases lay in between. Here the CDR3 reads CAWSDMADTQYF. DNA for the CDR3: TGTGCCTGGAGTGACATGGCAGATACGCAGTATTTT.

This clonotype has at least ten counts. The V gene is TRBV5-1, the J gene TRBJ2-5; TRBD1 matches at 9 bases. V trimming: 3 bases; J trimming: 4 bases; junction bases outside the gene matches: 7. CDR1 SGHRS and CDR2 YFSETQ come from the germline V gene. The CDR3 has 15 residues. The CDR3 DNA is TGCGCCAGCAGCTGGGGGGACAGGGAAGGAGAGACCCAGTACTTC. As protein: CASSWGDREGETQYF.

This clonotype was picked up many times. V and J are TRBV5-1 and TRBJ1-2; TRBD1 aligns across 8 bases. V lost 0 bases to trimming and J lost 4 bases; unmatched junction nucleotides: 5. Looked up from germline, CDR1 is SGHRS and CDR2 is YFSETQ. This CDR3 has 15 residues. The CDR3 spells CASSLVGQGSYGYTF. The CDR3 region has the DNA TGCGCCAGCAGCTTGGTCGGACAGGGTTCCTATGGCTACACCTTC.

In this sample, this clonotype turned up many times. This chain links TRBV9 with TRBJ2-2, with D unclear. V was pared by 4 bases and J by 4 bases, with 11 bases between. The CDR3 has 14 amino acids. The germline gives CDR1 SGDLS, CDR2 YYNGEE. The CDR3 sequence is CASSRPRTTGELFF. CDR3 sequence (DNA): TGTGCCAGCAGCCGACCTCGGACCACCGGGGAGCTGTTTTTT. Filled out from reference TRBV9 and TRBJ2-2, the complete variable domain reads DSGVTQTPKHLITATGQRVTLRCSPRSGDLSVYWYQQSLDQGLQFLIQYYNGEERAKGNILERFSAQQFPDLHSELNLSSLELGDSALYFCASSRPRTTGELFFGEGSRLTVL.

There are many counts of this clonotype. V is TRBV7-2 and J is TRBJ2-1; D gene unclear. Germline values: CDR1 SGHTA, CDR2 FQGNSA. The CDR3 runs 14 residues. V shed 5 bases and J shed 4 bases, with 12 bases lying between them. The CDR3 loop is CASSPIPRYNEQFF. In DNA, the CDR3 is TGTGCCAGCAGCCCCATTCCGAGGTACAATGAGCAGTTCTTC.

This clonotype was seen repeatedly, ten times or more. The chain employs TRBV27 and TRBJ1-2, with a tentative D call TRBD1 (5 bases). V was shortened by 4 bases and J by 2 bases, with 8 bases between the two germline ends. Germline loops: CDR1 MNHEY, CDR2 SMNVEV (reference sequence). The CDR3 runs to 13 residues. The CDR3 reads CASSWGRNYGYTF. Written as DNA, the CDR3 is TGTGCCAGCAGTTGGGGACGGAACTATGGCTACACCTTC.

V is TRBV20-1 and J is TRBJ2-6, with D tentatively TRBD1 (6 bases). V was shortened by 6 bases and J by 4 bases, with 28 bases between the two germline ends. The CDR3 contains 19 residues. CDR1 is DFQATT, CDR2 SNEGSKA, per germline (reference sequence). The CDR3 here is CSAQPPGHASGAGANVLTF. The CDR3 region has the DNA TGCAGTGCCCAGCCTCCGGGACACGCTTCAGGGGCAGGGGCCAACGTCCTGACTTTC.

This clonotype was found many times. The chain combines TRBV29-1 with TRBJ1-1; possibly TRBD1 for D (5 bases). Germline CDR1 and CDR2: SQVTM and ANQGSEA. This CDR3 is 16 amino acids long. With 0 bases removed from V and 1 base from J, the gap between germline ends came to 15 bases. The CDR3 sequence is CSVEDLAIRGNTEAFF. The CDR3 DNA reads TGCAGCGTTGAAGACTTGGCGATAAGGGGGAACACTGAAGCTTTCTTT.

This clonotype came up many times. The chain combines TRBV9 with TRBJ1-2, with D possibly being TRBD1 (5 bases). Trimming took off 0 bases at V and 7 bases at J, with 13 bases between the two ends. The CDR3 totals 14 residues. CDR1 is SGDLS, CDR2 YYNGEE, per germline. The CDR3 loop is CASSVVGGVGGYTF. As DNA, the CDR3 is TGTGCCAGCAGCGTAGTGGGGGGGGTGGGTGGCTACACCTTC.